This T cell receptor (beta chain) originates from a study of blood T cell repertoires in COVID-19 (dated by TCRdb to 2020 to 2021). Describing the broader study: Samples from collaborators originated in the United States, Italy and Spain and spanned both the acute and convalescent phases of COVID-19. The material from the prospective study consisted of cDNA or gDNA derived from T cells, B-cell-depleted T cells, or PBMCs. The samples were drawn from two sources: the first 160 participants of the ongoing ImmuneRACE study, and some 1,300 subjects contributed by 6 global collaborators. Sample metadata almost always included a de-identified subject ID, COVID-19 status, age in years and sex. Deeply sampled blood TCRbeta repertoires from subjects exposed to, actively infected with, or recovered from COVID-19 were included in the dataset. The repertoires were made available in a free public database intended to serve as a resource for research on the immune response to SARS-CoV-2. Where HLA class I and class II types were available, the types were taken from metadata supplied by the sample provider, not from assay-based typing. General findings and caveats noted by the study authors: How much clinical and demographic metadata was included differed by source and by participant, and the metadata was provided uncurated.

TCRbeta CDR3 regions were amplified from genomic DNA using the immunoSEQ Assay, a bias-controlled multiplex PCR. In the source study's methods: The number of nucleated cells in each sample was estimated from the amplification of reference gene primers within the assay. Sequence reads were collapsed and filtered to measure the absolute abundance of every unique TCRbeta CDR3 rearrangement. For each sample, productive Simpson clonality was calculated by taking the square root of Simpson's diversity index across productive rearrangements. This immuneACCESS table, as held by TCRdb, lists in-frame sequences with V and J called but not all clones. Of the missing ones, under half trace to an unresolved V gene in checked studies; the others have no known cause. Clone size and the V and J calls come from that table; the DNA yielded D and trimming. This sample comprises some 110,000 clones, 86% of them detected only once. The ten biggest clones cover about 5.4% of the sample.

This clone appeared once. Its recognized antigen is unknown. No quality values exist for individual bases; no much larger clone is one base distant. From its cysteine to its phenylalanine, the CDR3 spans 17 amino acids. Only the CDR3 region is kept as DNA, spanning 51 bases read in frame from base 1. The junction shows trimming of 4 bases on V and 1 base on J, and the gene matches do not reach 8 bases of it. CDR1 and CDR2 are read off the germline V gene as MGHRA and YSYEKL. Collaborating institutions collected whole blood in K2EDTA tubes following their own protocols. Collaborator samples were shipped for TCRbeta analysis as frozen whole blood, isolated PBMCs, or DNA extracted from either sample type.

This clonotype originated in a human donor in a cohort sampled during active COVID-19. Sequenced: peripheral blood. The chain employs TRBV4-1 and TRBJ1-5; TRBD1 agrees with 9 junctional bases. In nucleotide form, the sequence is TGCGCCAGCAGCCGCACGCCGGGACAGGGAAGCAATCAGCCCCAGCATTTT. The resulting protein is CASSRTPGQGSNQPQHF.